The sequence of this TCR beta chain was determined in a study of cytomegalovirus exposure and HLA in healthy donors. This clone occurred once. CDR1 is SGHVS and CDR2 is FNYEAQ in the germline V gene. Deletions cut 5 bases from V and 5 bases from J, with 8 bases between. The CDR3 is made up of 12 amino acids. PCR primers comprised 60 Vbeta and 13 Jbeta primers. The protocol was immunoSEQ multiplex PCR, while the TCRdb copy is restricted to in-frame clones and leaves out a portion. The table shows 96,000 or so clones, with 60% to 75% occurring only once. The sequenced sample consisted of PBMCs. V is TRBV7-6 and J is TRBJ2-3, with unresolved D. The receptor was derived from a female donor in good health and CMV-seropositive. In nucleotides, the CDR3 is TGTGCCAGCAGCAAAATGAGAGATACGCAGTATTTT. Protein: CASSKMRDTQYF.